A selection of T cell receptor beta chains follows, all from one sample in a study of blood T cells in healthy people across ages. Using its own MiXCR run on the 5' RACE reads, TCRdb lists one record per CDR3 protein. Seen here are roughly 700,000 distinct CDR3 sequences, 45% to 50% observed once, and the top ten hold about 32%. Input material: blood. These receptors came from a woman aged 55-75 years in good health. Both conserved end residues are part of each CDR3. Each record gives: CDR3 DNA, CDR3 protein, D gene, clone size, V gene, J gene. A D gene is named only where the DNA matches it firmly. Clone size, where shown, is once, few, many, or a class for clones that have expanded.

DNA: TGCAGTGCTAGGCGACTAGCGGCAACATCCTACGAGCAGTACTTC
CDR3: CSARRLAATSYEQYF
D: TRBD2
size: -
V: TRBV20-1
J: TRBJ2-7

DNA: TGTGCCACCAGTGATTCTCGACAGGGGGTACAGCCCCAGCATTTT
CDR3: CATSDSRQGVQPQHF
D: TRBD1
size: few
V: TRBV24-1
J: TRBJ1-5

DNA: TGCAGTGCTAGAGATCAGGGCGGACAGGGGGGTCCCGAGCAGTACTTC
CDR3: CSARDQGGQGGPEQYF
D: TRBD1
size: few
V: TRBV20-1
J: TRBJ2-7

DNA: TGTGCCAGCAGCGCCGGACTAGCGGGATTACACACAGATACGCAGTATTTT
CDR3: CASSAGLAGLHTDTQYF
D: TRBD2
size: -
V: TRBV5-4
J: TRBJ2-3

DNA: TGCAGTGCTAGAGATGCGGGGAGCTCCTACAATGAGCAGTTCTTC
CDR3: CSARDAGSSYNEQFF
D: -
size: few
V: TRBV20-1
J: TRBJ2-1

DNA: TGCGCCAGCAGCCAAGATTGGGCTAGCAGTGGCGAGCAGTTCTTC
CDR3: CASSQDWASSGEQFF
D: -
size: few
V: TRBV4-3
J: TRBJ2-1

DNA: TGCAGTGCTAGAGCTCTTAAAGACAGGGCAAGCTCCTACGAGCAGTACTTC
CDR3: CSARALKDRASSYEQYF
D: TRBD1
size: few
V: TRBV20-1
J: TRBJ2-7

DNA: TGCAGTGCTAGCCCCATGAGGACAAACTCCTACGAGCAGTACTTC
CDR3: CSASPMRTNSYEQYF
D: -
size: -
V: TRBV20-1
J: TRBJ2-7

DNA: TGCAGTGCTAGCCCCAGGGGCCTGGGAGATTCACCCCTCCACTTT
CDR3: CSASPRGLGDSPLHF
D: -
size: -
V: TRBV20-1
J: TRBJ1-6

DNA: TGTGCCAGCAGCCCGACCACGGTACAGATTAGGCAGTACTTC
CDR3: CASSPTTVQIRQYF
D: -
size: few
V: TRBV5-5
J: TRBJ2-7

DNA: TGTGCCAGCAGTTCTATCCCTCCGGGACAGGGGGACAATGGCTACACCTTC
CDR3: CASSSIPPGQGDNGYTF
D: TRBD1
size: -
V: TRBV27
J: TRBJ1-2

DNA: TGCAGTGCTCGACAGGGAAACAATATATACAATGAGCAGTACTTC
CDR3: CSARQGNNIYNEQYF
D: TRBD1
size: -
V: TRBV20-1
J: TRBJ2-7

DNA: TGTGCCAGCAGCTACAGACAGGAGATAGCCAAAAACATTCAGTACTTC
CDR3: CASSYRQEIAKNIQYF
D: -
size: -
V: TRBV3-1
J: TRBJ2-4

DNA: TGTGCCATCAGTGAGTCCGTAGCGGGAGGGCCGGAGACCCAGTACTTC
CDR3: CAISESVAGGPETQYF
D: TRBD2
size: few
V: TRBV10-3
J: TRBJ2-5

DNA: TGTGCCAGCAGTTACGGAAGCGGGCCTAATCAGCCCCAGCATTTT
CDR3: CASSYGSGPNQPQHF
D: -
size: -
V: TRBV6-5
J: TRBJ1-5

DNA: TGCGCCAGCAGCCAAGCCCCTAGCGGGAGGGAGACCCAGTACTTC
CDR3: CASSQAPSGRETQYF
D: TRBD2
size: few
V: TRBV4-3
J: TRBJ2-5

DNA: TGTGCCAGCAGCGTAGGAGCGGTAAATGCGGATACGCAGTATTTT
CDR3: CASSVGAVNADTQYF
D: -
size: -
V: TRBV9
J: TRBJ2-3

DNA: TGCGCCAGCAGTCTGGTCCCACCGGGACAGGGGGTTAGGAAAACTGAAGCTTTCTTT
CDR3: CASSLVPPGQGVRKTEAFF
D: TRBD1
size: -
V: TRBV5-1
J: TRBJ1-1

DNA: TGCAGTGCTAGAGATCTGGACAGAAATTCACCCCTCCACTTT
CDR3: CSARDLDRNSPLHF
D: -
size: few
V: TRBV20-1
J: TRBJ1-6

DNA: TGTGCCAGCAGCCCCAGACAGCTACTACAAGAGACCCAGTACTTC
CDR3: CASSPRQLLQETQYF
D: -
size: -
V: TRBV7-2
J: TRBJ2-5

DNA: TGCGCCAGCAGCTTGTCCGGGGGAACCGAAGAGACCCAGTACTTC
CDR3: CASSLSGGTEETQYF
D: -
size: -
V: TRBV5-1
J: TRBJ2-5

DNA: TGTGCCAGCAGCTCGTTAAATGTGGGAGGGGTCCACGAGCAGTACTTC
CDR3: CASSSLNVGGVHEQYF
D: TRBD2
size: many
V: TRBV7-9
J: TRBJ2-7

DNA: TGTGCCAGCACCGATTCTAGACAGGGCAGCCGCATTCAGTACTTC
CDR3: CASTDSRQGSRIQYF
D: TRBD1
size: few
V: TRBV28
J: TRBJ2-4

DNA: TGCAGTGCTAGAGGGCCCGGATGGACAGATATGCAGTATTTT
CDR3: CSARGPGWTDMQYF
D: -
size: -
V: TRBV20-1
J: TRBJ2-3

DNA: TGCGCCAGCAGCTTTGCAGCAACTAATGAAAAACTGTTTTTT
CDR3: CASSFAATNEKLFF
D: -
size: -
V: TRBV5-1
J: TRBJ1-4

DNA: TGTGCCAGCAGGTGGACTAGCGAGTACAATGAGCAGTTCTTC
CDR3: CASRWTSEYNEQFF
D: TRBD2
size: few
V: TRBV2
J: TRBJ2-1

DNA: TGTGCCAGCAGCTTGACACAGGGGGACAGAGAATATGGCTACACCTTC
CDR3: CASSLTQGDREYGYTF
D: TRBD1
size: -
V: TRBV7-9
J: TRBJ1-2

DNA: TGCAGTGCTAGAAAGAGCGGGAAGAACCAAGAGACCCAGTACTTC
CDR3: CSARKSGKNQETQYF
D: TRBD2
size: few
V: TRBV20-1
J: TRBJ2-5

DNA: TGTGCCAGCAGCTTAAGTTTCGACAGGGAAAACTATGGCTACACCTTC
CDR3: CASSLSFDRENYGYTF
D: TRBD1
size: -
V: TRBV7-9
J: TRBJ1-2

DNA: TGTGCCAGCAGCCGAAAAATCTACGAGGGTCAGCCCCAGCATTTT
CDR3: CASSRKIYEGQPQHF
D: -
size: -
V: TRBV4-2
J: TRBJ1-5

DNA: TGCAGTGCTAGAGACCGGACTAGCGGGAGCTATGAGCAGTACTTC
CDR3: CSARDRTSGSYEQYF
D: TRBD2
size: -
V: TRBV20-1
J: TRBJ2-7

DNA: TGTGCCAGCAGCGTAGGGGGGGGTAGCACAGATACGCAGTATTTT
CDR3: CASSVGGGSTDTQYF
D: TRBD2
size: -
V: TRBV9
J: TRBJ2-3

DNA: TGCGCCAGCAGCTCTCGACCCGACCCAGGCGATGGCTACACCTTC
CDR3: CASSSRPDPGDGYTF
D: -
size: -
V: TRBV5-1
J: TRBJ1-2

DNA: TGCAGTGCTAGAGATAGCGGCAACAACAATGAGCAGTTCTTC
CDR3: CSARDSGNNNEQFF
D: -
size: -
V: TRBV20-1
J: TRBJ2-1

DNA: TGTGCCAGCAGTGAGGTGGTCAAAAACATTCAGTACTTC
CDR3: CASSEVVKNIQYF
D: -
size: -
V: TRBV7-9
J: TRBJ2-4

DNA: TGCAGTGCTAGAGATCGGCTAGCGGGAGGATCCAAAAACATTCAGTACTTC
CDR3: CSARDRLAGGSKNIQYF
D: TRBD2
size: few
V: TRBV20-1
J: TRBJ2-4

DNA: TGTGCCAGCAGCCTGTGGAGGCGGGAGACCTACAATGAGCAGTACTTC
CDR3: CASSLWRRETYNEQYF
D: TRBD2
size: -
V: TRBV5-6
J: TRBJ2-7

DNA: TGCAGCGTTGGGCACTCCTACGAGCAGTACTTC
CDR3: CSVGHSYEQYF
D: -
size: few
V: TRBV29-1
J: TRBJ2-7

DNA: TGTGCCAGCAGCTTACAGGGGGTTAAAGAAAAACTGTTTTTT
CDR3: CASSLQGVKEKLFF
D: TRBD1
size: few
V: TRBV7-2
J: TRBJ1-4

DNA: TGTGCCAGCAGCATGGCCGCTGGACTAGCGTACGAGCAGTACTTC
CDR3: CASSMAAGLAYEQYF
D: TRBD2
size: -
V: TRBV7-3
J: TRBJ2-7